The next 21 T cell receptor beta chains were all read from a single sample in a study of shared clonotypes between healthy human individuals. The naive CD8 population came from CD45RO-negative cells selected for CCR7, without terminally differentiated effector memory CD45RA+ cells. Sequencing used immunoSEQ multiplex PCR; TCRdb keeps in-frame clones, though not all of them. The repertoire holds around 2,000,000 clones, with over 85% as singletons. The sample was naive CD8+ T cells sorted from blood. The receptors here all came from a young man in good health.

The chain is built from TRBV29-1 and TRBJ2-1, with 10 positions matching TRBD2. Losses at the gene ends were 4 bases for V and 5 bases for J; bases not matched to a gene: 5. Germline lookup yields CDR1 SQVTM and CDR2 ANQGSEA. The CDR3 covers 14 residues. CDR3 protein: CSVVGTSANNEQFF. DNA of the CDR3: TGCAGCGTTGTCGGGACTAGCGCGAACAATGAGCAGTTCTTC.

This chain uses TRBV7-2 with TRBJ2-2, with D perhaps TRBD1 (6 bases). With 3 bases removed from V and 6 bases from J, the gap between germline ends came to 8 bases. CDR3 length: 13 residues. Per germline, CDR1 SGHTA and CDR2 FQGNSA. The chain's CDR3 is CASSFWGPGELFF. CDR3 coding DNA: TGTGCCAGCAGCTTCTGGGGGCCCGGGGAGCTGTTTTTT.

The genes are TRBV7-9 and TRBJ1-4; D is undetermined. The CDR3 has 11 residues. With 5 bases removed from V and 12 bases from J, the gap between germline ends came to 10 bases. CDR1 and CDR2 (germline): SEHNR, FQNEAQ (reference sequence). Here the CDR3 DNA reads TGTGCCAGCAGCCCCATTCAGGAACTGTTTTTT. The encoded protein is CASSPIQELFF.

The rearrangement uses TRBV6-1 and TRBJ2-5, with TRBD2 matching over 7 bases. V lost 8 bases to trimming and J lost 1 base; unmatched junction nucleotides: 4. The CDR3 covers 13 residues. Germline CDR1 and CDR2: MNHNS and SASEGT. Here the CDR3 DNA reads TGTGCCAGCTCTAGCGGTTTCCAAGAGACCCAGTACTTC. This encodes CASSSGFQETQYF.

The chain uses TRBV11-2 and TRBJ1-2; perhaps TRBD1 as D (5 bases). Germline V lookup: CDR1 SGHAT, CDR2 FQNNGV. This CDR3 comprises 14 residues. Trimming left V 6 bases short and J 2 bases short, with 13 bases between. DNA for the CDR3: TGTGCCAGCAGATACACTGGGGGGAACTATGGCTACACCTTC. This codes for CASRYTGGNYGYTF.

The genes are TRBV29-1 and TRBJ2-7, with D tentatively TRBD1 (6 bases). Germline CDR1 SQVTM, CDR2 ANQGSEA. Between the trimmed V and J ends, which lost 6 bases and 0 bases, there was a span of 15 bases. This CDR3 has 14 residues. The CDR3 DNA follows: TGCAGCGTGGAACTCCGGGACATCTCCTACGAGCAGTACTTC. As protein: CSVELRDISYEQYF.

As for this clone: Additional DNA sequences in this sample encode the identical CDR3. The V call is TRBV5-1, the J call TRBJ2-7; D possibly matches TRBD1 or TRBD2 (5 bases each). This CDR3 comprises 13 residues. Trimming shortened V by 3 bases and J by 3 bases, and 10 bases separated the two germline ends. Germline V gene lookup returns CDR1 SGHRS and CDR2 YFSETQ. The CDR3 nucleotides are TGCGCCAGCAGCTCGGGGCAGGGCTACGAGCAGTACTTC. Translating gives CASSSGQGYEQYF.

Written as DNA, the CDR3 is TGTGCCAGCAGCTCAAATCTGCTGGGAGGCGACACCGGGGAGCTGTTTTTT. Its translation is CASSSNLLGGDTGELFF. This sequence joins TRBV9 and TRBJ2-2; the D gene is possibly TRBD2 (6 bases). Per the germline V gene, CDR1 is SGDLS and CDR2 is YYNGEE. The CDR3 runs to 17 residues. V shed 4 bases and J shed 3 bases, with 19 bases lying between them.

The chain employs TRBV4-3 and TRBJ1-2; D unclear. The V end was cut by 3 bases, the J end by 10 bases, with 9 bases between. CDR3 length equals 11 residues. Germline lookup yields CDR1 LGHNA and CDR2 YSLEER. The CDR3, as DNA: TGCGCCAGCAGCCAGGACCTCCTCTACACCTTC. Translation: CASSQDLLYTF.

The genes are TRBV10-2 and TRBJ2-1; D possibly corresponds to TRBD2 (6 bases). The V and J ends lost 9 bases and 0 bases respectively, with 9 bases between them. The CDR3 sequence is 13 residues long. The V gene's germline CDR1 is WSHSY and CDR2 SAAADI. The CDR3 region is CASWGDSYNEQFF. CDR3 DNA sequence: TGCGCCAGTTGGGGGGACTCCTACAATGAGCAGTTCTTC.

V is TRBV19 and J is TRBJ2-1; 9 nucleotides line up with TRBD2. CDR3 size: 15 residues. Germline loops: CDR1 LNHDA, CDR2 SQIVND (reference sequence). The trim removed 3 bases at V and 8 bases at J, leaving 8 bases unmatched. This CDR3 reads CASSMGAGGPHEQFF. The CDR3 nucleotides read TGTGCCAGTAGTATGGGGGCGGGGGGGCCCCATGAGCAGTTCTTC.

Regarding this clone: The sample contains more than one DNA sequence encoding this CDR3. This CDR3 is CASSPRGSNQPQHF. CDR3 nucleotides: TGTGCCAGCAGTCCGCGGGGGAGCAATCAGCCCCAGCATTTT. V usage is TRBV28 and J usage is TRBJ1-5, with D perhaps matching TRBD1 (5 bases). This CDR3 is built from 14 residues. Germline CDR1 and CDR2: MDHEN and SYDVKM. V was clipped by 5 bases and J by 1 base, with 9 bases between them. The complete variable domain, with remaining parts taken from reference TRBV28 and TRBJ1-5, reads DVKVTQSSRYLVKRTGEKVFLECVQDMDHENMFWYRQDPGLGLRLIYFSYDVKMKEKGDIPEGYSVSREKKERFSLILESASTNQTSMYLCASSPRGSNQPQHFGDGTRLSIL.

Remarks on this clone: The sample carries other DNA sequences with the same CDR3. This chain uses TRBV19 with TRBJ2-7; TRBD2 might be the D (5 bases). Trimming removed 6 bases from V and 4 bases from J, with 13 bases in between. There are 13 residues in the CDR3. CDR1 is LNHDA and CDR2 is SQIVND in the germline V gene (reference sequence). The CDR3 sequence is CASSFGRGYEQYF. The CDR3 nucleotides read TGTGCCAGTAGCTTCGGCCGAGGGTACGAGCAGTACTTC. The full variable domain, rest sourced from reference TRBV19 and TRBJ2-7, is DGGITQSPKYLFRKEGQNVTLSCEQNLNHDAMYWYRQDPGQGLRLIYYSQIVNDFQKGDIAEGYSVSREKKESFPLTVTSAQKNPTAFYLCASSFGRGYEQYFGPGTRLTVT.

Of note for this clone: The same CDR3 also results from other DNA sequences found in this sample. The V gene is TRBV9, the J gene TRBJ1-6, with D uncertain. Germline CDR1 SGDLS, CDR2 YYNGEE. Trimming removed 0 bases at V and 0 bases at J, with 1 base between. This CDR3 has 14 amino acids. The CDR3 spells CASSVDSYNSPLHF. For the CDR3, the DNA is TGTGCCAGCAGCGTAGACTCCTATAATTCACCCCTCCACTTT.

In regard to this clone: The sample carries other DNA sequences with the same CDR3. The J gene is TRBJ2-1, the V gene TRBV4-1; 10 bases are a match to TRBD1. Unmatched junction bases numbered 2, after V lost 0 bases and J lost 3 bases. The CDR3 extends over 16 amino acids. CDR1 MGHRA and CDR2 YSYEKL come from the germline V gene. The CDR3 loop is CASSQEGTGDYNEQFF. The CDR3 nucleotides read TGCGCCAGCAGCCAAGAAGGGACAGGGGACTACAATGAGCAGTTCTTC.

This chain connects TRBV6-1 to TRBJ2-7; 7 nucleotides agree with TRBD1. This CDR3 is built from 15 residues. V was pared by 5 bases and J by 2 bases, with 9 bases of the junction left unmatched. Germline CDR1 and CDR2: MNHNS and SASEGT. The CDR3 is CASSNPGQLTYEQYF. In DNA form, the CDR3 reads TGTGCCAGCAGTAACCCGGGACAGCTAACCTACGAGCAGTACTTC.

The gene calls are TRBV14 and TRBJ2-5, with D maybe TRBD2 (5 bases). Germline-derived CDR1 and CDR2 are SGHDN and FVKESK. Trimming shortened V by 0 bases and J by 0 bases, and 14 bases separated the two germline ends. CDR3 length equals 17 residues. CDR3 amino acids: CASSQDARGLHQETQYF. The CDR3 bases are TGTGCCAGCAGCCAAGACGCTCGGGGATTGCACCAAGAGACCCAGTACTTC.

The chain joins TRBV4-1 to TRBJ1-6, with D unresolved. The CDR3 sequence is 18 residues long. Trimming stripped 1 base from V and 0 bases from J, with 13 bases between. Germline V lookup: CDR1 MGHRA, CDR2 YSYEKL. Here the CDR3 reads CASSQGVVGSSYNSPLHF. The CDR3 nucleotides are TGCGCCAGCAGCCAAGGTGTTGTCGGCAGCTCCTATAATTCACCCCTCCACTTT.

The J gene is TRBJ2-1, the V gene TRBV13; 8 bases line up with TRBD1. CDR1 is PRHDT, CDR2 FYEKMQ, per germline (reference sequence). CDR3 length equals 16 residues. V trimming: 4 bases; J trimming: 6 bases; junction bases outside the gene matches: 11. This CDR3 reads CASSWAAGGLSNEQFF. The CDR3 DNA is TGTGCCAGCAGCTGGGCGGCAGGGGGCCTCTCCAATGAGCAGTTCTTC.

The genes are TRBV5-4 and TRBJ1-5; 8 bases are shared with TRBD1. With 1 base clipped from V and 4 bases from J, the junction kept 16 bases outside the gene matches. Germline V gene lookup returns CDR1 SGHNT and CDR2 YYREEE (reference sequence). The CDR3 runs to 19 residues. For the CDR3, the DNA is TGTGCCAGCAGCTTGTGTTTTAGCCGGGACAGGTTTCTGAATCAGCCCCAGCATTTT. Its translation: CASSLCFSRDRFLNQPQHF.

The DNA of the CDR3 is TGCGCCAGCAGCCCGAGTATAGCGGGAGACAATGAGCAGTTCTTC. Translating it yields CASSPSIAGDNEQFF. This chain connects TRBV4-3 to TRBJ2-1, with TRBD2 matching over 9 bases. Germline-derived CDR1 and CDR2 are LGHNA and YSLEER. CDR3 length equals 15 residues. V lost 4 bases and J lost 5; bases outside the gene matches: 6.